This is a list of T cell receptor beta chains from one sample in a study of blood T cell repertoires in COVID-19. Produced via immunoSEQ multiplex PCR; TCRdb's table is partial and in-frame only. The sample gives about 240,000 clones, 81% of which show up once; roughly 8% is in the top ten. The sequencing sample was made of peripheral blood. The receptor source for this set is a woman aged 80 or over with COVID-19, enrolled during active disease. CDR3s leave out the opening cysteine and the closing phenylalanine or tryptophan. The D gene is left open where the match is weak. The listing skips clone size in some rows; elsewhere it reads once, few, many or a size class.

d_call,v_call,j_call,clone_size,cdr3_aa
-,TRBV5-1,TRBJ1-6,few,ASSSEGRALH
-,TRBV7-8,TRBJ2-1,-,ASSLDVLYNEQF
TRBD1,TRBV11-2,TRBJ2-5,-,ASSTGQGGESETQY
TRBD1,TRBV27,TRBJ1-2,-,ASSIGQGDNYGYT
TRBD1,TRBV19,TRBJ2-1,-,ASLGQALGNNEQF
TRBD2,TRBV7-2,-,-,ASSGLAGGLSEQF
TRBD1,TRBV28,TRBJ2-7,once,ASTAPGTAIYEQY
TRBD1,TRBV6-2/TRBV6-3,TRBJ1-4,-,ASSTTGAKLF
-,TRBV18,TRBJ2-1,-,ASSPPGTLAYNEQF
TRBD2,TRBV28,TRBJ2-2,-,ASTGPGGSAGELF
-,TRBV2,TRBJ1-6,-,ASSGLYRVGSPLH
TRBD1,TRBV9,TRBJ1-1,-,ASSPGQGVGNTEAF
TRBD2,TRBV2,TRBJ2-1,-,ASRDRTRMIYNEQF
-,TRBV2,TRBJ2-1,-,ASRSLSSYNEQF
-,TRBV4-1,TRBJ2-5,-,ASSQVRAGETQY
TRBD1,TRBV18,TRBJ1-1,-,ASSADRERTEAF
-,TRBV9,TRBJ1-5,-,ASSIPIDDITPGSNQPQH
-,TRBV11-2,TRBJ1-2,-,ASSLDGVGEGYT
TRBD1,TRBV18,TRBJ2-3,-,ASSRSGTAVSTDTQY
TRBD1,TRBV18,TRBJ1-2,few,ASSPDGTGGVGYT
TRBD2,TRBV28,TRBJ2-1,-,ASRGVLGLAGNEQF
TRBD1,TRBV6-2/TRBV6-3,TRBJ1-2,-,ASSPRGNYGYT
-,TRBV6-5,TRBJ2-2,-,ASGPGMNTGELF
-,TRBV15,TRBJ2-7,-,ATSRGSQSSYEQY
TRBD2,TRBV6-2/TRBV6-3,TRBJ2-2,-,ASSGLAGVGTGELF
-,TRBV3-1/TRBV3-2,TRBJ1-4,-,ASSQAFAGPEKLF
-,TRBV30,TRBJ1-1,-,ACRTANTEAF
TRBD2,TRBV7-2,TRBJ2-7,-,ASSSPGTSGSEQY
TRBD2,TRBV6-2/TRBV6-3,TRBJ2-7,once,ASSYLGLAGGIHEQY
TRBD1,TRBV6-6,TRBJ1-3,-,ASSPGTGVTIY
TRBD2,TRBV4-2,TRBJ2-1,-,ASSQKGSGGGEQF
-,TRBV2,TRBJ1-2,-,ASSVSGNYGYT
-,TRBV18,TRBJ2-7,-,ASSPQGAGSTYEQY
-,TRBV9,TRBJ1-1,-,ASSAGGTEAF
-,TRBV25-1,TRBJ2-3,-,ASKRAGTQY
-,TRBV5-1,TRBJ1-2,few,ASSSVGGGLRGYT
-,TRBV28,TRBJ1-5,-,ASNVPGRQPQH
TRBD1,TRBV2,TRBJ1-2,-,ASMTGSEGYT
TRBD1,TRBV6-5,TRBJ1-1,-,ASKLDRTNTEAF
TRBD2,TRBV20-1,TRBJ2-3,-,SASPRLAHTDTQY
-,TRBV20-1,TRBJ2-7,-,SASRPGIHEQY
TRBD1,TRBV30,TRBJ1-1,-,AWSTTGTNTEAF
-,TRBV2,TRBJ2-3,-,ASVRASRTQY
-,TRBV7-9,TRBJ1-2,-,ASSLGVAGYGYT
-,TRBV9,TRBJ2-1,-,ASSPAGRRVYNEQF
TRBD2,TRBV11-3,TRBJ2-1,-,ASSSQRGSYNEQF
-,TRBV21-1,TRBJ2-5,once,ASSKGRLAGKETQY
-,TRBV5-1,TRBJ1-3,-,ASSLARGSPGTIY
-,TRBV6-5,TRBJ2-7,few,ASSRGTSYEQY